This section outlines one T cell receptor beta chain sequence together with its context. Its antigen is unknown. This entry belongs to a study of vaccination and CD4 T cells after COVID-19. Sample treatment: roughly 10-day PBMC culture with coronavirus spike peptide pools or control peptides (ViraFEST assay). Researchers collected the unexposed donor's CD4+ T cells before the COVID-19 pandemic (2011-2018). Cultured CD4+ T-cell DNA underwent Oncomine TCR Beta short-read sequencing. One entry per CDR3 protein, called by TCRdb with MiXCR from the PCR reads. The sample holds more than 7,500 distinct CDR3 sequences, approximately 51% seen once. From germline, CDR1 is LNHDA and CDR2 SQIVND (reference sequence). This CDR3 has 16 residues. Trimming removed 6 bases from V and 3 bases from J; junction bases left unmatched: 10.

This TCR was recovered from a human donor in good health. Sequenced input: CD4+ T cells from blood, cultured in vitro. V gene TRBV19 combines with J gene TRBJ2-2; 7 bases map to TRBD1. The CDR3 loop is CASRRKTGSDTGELFF. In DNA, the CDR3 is TGTGCCAGTAGGAGAAAGACAGGGTCGGACACCGGGGAGCTGTTTTTT. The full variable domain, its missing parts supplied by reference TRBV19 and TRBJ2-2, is DGGITQSPKYLFRKEGQNVTLSCEQNLNHDAMYWYRQDPGQGLRLIYYSQIVNDFQKGDIAEGYSVSREKKESFPLTVTSAQKNPTAFYLCASRRKTGSDTGELFFGEGSRLTVL.